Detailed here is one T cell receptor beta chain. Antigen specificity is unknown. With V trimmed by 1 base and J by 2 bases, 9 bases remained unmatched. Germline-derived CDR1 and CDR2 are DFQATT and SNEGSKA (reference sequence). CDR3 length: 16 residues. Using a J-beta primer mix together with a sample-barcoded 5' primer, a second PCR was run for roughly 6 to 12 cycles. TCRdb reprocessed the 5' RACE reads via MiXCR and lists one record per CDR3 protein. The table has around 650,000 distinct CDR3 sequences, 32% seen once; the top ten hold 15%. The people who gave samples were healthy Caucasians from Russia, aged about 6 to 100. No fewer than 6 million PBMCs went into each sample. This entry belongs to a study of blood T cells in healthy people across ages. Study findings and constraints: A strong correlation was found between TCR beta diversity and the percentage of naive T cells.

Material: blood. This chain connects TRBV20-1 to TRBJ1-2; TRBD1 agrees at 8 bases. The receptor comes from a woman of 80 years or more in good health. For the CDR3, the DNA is TGCAGTGCTAGAGCCTGGGGACAGGATCAAAACTATGGCTACACCTTC. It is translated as CSARAWGQDQNYGYTF.